This T cell receptor beta chain was identified during a study of blood T cell repertoires in COVID-19. Across the study: The study drew acute and convalescent COVID-19 samples from the United States, Italy and Spain. PBMCs, B-cell-depleted T cells, or T cells provided the cDNA or gDNA that made up the material.

Patients in Seattle were enrolled during active infection, then followed longitudinally. Per the original methods: From reference gene primer amplification, estimates of nucleated cell counts were derived. Generated by immunoSEQ multiplex PCR, the TCRdb table keeps only in-frame clones and is missing some. The DNA gave D and trimming, while V, J and clone size come from that table. The table records 200,000 or so clones, more than 85% of them present only once. CDR3 size: 14 residues. Germline V gene data show CDR1 as MNHEY and CDR2 as SVGAGI. V was clipped by 10 bases and J by 6 bases, with 20 bases between them.

The source material was peripheral blood. This rearrangement joins TRBV6-5 to TRBJ2-3, with D possibly being TRBD2 (7 bases). The TCR was taken from a man aged 55-75 years with COVID-19, enrolled during active disease. CDR3 loop: CATAFAGAADTQYF. The DNA for the CDR3 is TGTGCCACCGCGTTTGCGGGGGCCGCGGATACGCAGTATTTT.